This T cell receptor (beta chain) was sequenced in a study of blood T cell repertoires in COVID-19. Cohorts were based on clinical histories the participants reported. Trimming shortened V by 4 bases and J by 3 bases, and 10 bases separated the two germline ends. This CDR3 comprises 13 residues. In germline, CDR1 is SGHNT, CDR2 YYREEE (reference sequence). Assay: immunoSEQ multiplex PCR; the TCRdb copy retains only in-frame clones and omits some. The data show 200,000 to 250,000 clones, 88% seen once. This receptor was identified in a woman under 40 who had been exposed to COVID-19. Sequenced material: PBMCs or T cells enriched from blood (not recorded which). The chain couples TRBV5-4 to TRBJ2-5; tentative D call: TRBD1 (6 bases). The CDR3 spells CASSRRTEETQYF. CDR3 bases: TGTGCCAGCAGCCGACGGACAGAAGAGACCCAGTACTTC.